These T cell receptor beta chains were read from a single sample in a study of graft-versus-host responses after intestinal transplantation. Libraries were prepared by immunoSEQ multiplex PCR; TCRdb keeps only in-frame clonotypes and omits some of them. The data contain about 17,000 clones, under 45% of them singletons. Sequences were derived from alloreactive CD8+ T cells from a mixed lymphocyte reaction culture, sampled before intestinal transplant. All receptors come from a human patient who received an intestinal transplant. Each CDR3 is given with its conserved first and last residue. D genes are given only for firm matches. Where a row states a size, it is once, few, many or the class of an expanded clone; other rows omit it.

CDR3 length: 14
clone size: few
J gene: TRBJ2-3
D gene: -
V gene: TRBV21-1
CDR3 protein: CASTTKQGCNTQYF
CDR3 DNA: TGTGCCAGCACCACAAAACAGGGTTGTAATACGCAGTATTTT

CDR3 length: 14
clone size: -
J gene: TRBJ2-2
D gene: -
V gene: TRBV19
CDR3 protein: CASSIDLEQGELFF
CDR3 DNA: TGTGCCAGTAGTATAGATCTGGAACAGGGAGAGCTGTTTTTT

CDR3 length: 11
clone size: -
J gene: TRBJ2-1
D gene: -
V gene: TRBV5-4
CDR3 protein: CASSFQGGQFF
CDR3 DNA: TGTGCCAGCAGCTTCCAGGGGGGGCAGTTCTTC

CDR3 length: 14
clone size: few
J gene: TRBJ2-5
D gene: -
V gene: TRBV28
CDR3 protein: CASSYQGWEETQYF
CDR3 DNA: TGTGCCAGCAGTTATCAGGGATGGGAAGAGACCCAGTACTTC

CDR3 length: 13
clone size: few
J gene: TRBJ2-1
D gene: TRBD2
V gene: TRBV9
CDR3 protein: CASSSEGLVEQFF
CDR3 DNA: TGTGCCAGCAGCTCCGAGGGACTAGTGGAGCAGTTCTTC

CDR3 length: 15
clone size: -
J gene: TRBJ1-2
D gene: -
V gene: TRBV6-5
CDR3 protein: CASSAGVGDVRGYTF
CDR3 DNA: TGTGCCAGCAGTGCTGGCGTGGGAGATGTTCGGGGCTACACCTTC

CDR3 length: 15
clone size: few
J gene: TRBJ2-3
D gene: -
V gene: TRBV5-1
CDR3 protein: CASSFLRESVDTQYF
CDR3 DNA: TGCGCCAGCAGCTTTCTTCGCGAGAGTGTAGATACGCAGTATTTT

CDR3 length: 12
clone size: -
J gene: TRBJ1-1
D gene: -
V gene: TRBV5-1
CDR3 protein: CASSYDRTEAFF
CDR3 DNA: TGCGCCAGCAGCTACGACAGGACTGAAGCTTTCTTT

CDR3 length: 19
clone size: -
J gene: TRBJ2-1
D gene: TRBD2
V gene: TRBV28
CDR3 protein: CASSLLGLAGRGSYNEQFF
CDR3 DNA: TGTGCCAGCAGTTTGTTGGGACTAGCGGGACGGGGATCCTACAATGAGCAGTTCTTC

CDR3 length: 15
clone size: -
J gene: TRBJ2-7
D gene: -
V gene: TRBV6-1
CDR3 protein: CASRVGRSRRYEQYF
CDR3 DNA: TGTGCCAGCAGGGTGGGTCGAAGCCGAAGGTACGAGCAGTACTTC

CDR3 length: 15
clone size: -
J gene: TRBJ2-7
D gene: TRBD1
V gene: TRBV5-1
CDR3 protein: CASSLRDRGGYEQYF
CDR3 DNA: TGCGCCAGCAGCTTGCGGGACAGGGGAGGGTACGAGCAGTACTTC

CDR3 length: 14
clone size: -
J gene: TRBJ2-7
D gene: -
V gene: TRBV27
CDR3 protein: CASSFGQSSYEQYF
CDR3 DNA: TGTGCCAGCAGTTTCGGCCAGAGCTCCTACGAGCAGTACTTC

CDR3 length: 14
clone size: few
J gene: TRBJ2-1
D gene: -
V gene: TRBV21-1
CDR3 protein: CASSIKQQNNEQFF
CDR3 DNA: TGTGCCAGCAGCATAAAACAACAGAACAATGAGCAGTTCTTC

CDR3 length: 14
clone size: -
J gene: TRBJ2-4
D gene: TRBD1
V gene: TRBV27
CDR3 protein: CASKQGGAKNIQYF
CDR3 DNA: TGTGCCAGCAAACAGGGGGGAGCCAAAAACATTCAGTACTTC

CDR3 length: 12
clone size: few
J gene: TRBJ1-2
D gene: -
V gene: TRBV6-6
CDR3 protein: CASTYGGYGYTF
CDR3 DNA: TGTGCCAGCACCTACGGGGGCTATGGCTACACCTTC

CDR3 length: 15
clone size: few
J gene: TRBJ2-3
D gene: TRBD2
V gene: TRBV9
CDR3 protein: CASSVTSGPTDTQYF
CDR3 DNA: TGTGCCAGCAGCGTCACTAGCGGCCCCACAGATACGCAGTATTTT

CDR3 length: 15
clone size: -
J gene: TRBJ2-1
D gene: TRBD2
V gene: TRBV27
CDR3 protein: CASSPPSGRLNEQFF
CDR3 DNA: TGTGCCAGCAGTCCCCCTAGCGGGAGGCTGAATGAGCAGTTCTTC

CDR3 length: 17
clone size: -
J gene: TRBJ2-1
D gene: TRBD2
V gene: TRBV14
CDR3 protein: CASSQSLGTILYNEQFF
CDR3 DNA: TGTGCCAGCAGCCAATCTTTGGGGACTATCCTATACAATGAGCAGTTCTTC

CDR3 length: 13
clone size: -
J gene: TRBJ1-2
D gene: TRBD1
V gene: TRBV2
CDR3 protein: CARTGLSSYGYTF
CDR3 DNA: TGTGCCAGGACAGGGTTGAGTAGCTATGGCTACACCTTC

CDR3 length: 16
clone size: -
J gene: TRBJ2-7
D gene: TRBD1
V gene: TRBV28
CDR3 protein: CASRAAGTGLSYEQYF
CDR3 DNA: TGTGCCAGCAGGGCAGCCGGGACAGGATTATCCTACGAGCAGTACTTC

CDR3 length: 15
clone size: -
J gene: TRBJ1-5
D gene: TRBD1
V gene: TRBV28
CDR3 protein: CASSWTGLGNQPQHF
CDR3 DNA: TGTGCCAGCAGTTGGACAGGGTTGGGCAATCAGCCCCAGCATTTT

CDR3 length: 16
clone size: -
J gene: TRBJ2-7
D gene: -
V gene: TRBV28
CDR3 protein: CASSGDSGTLNWEQYF
CDR3 DNA: TGTGCCAGCAGTGGAGATTCCGGGACACTGAATTGGGAGCAGTACTTC

CDR3 length: 18
clone size: -
J gene: TRBJ2-1
D gene: -
V gene: TRBV15
CDR3 protein: CATSRVVLAILYSNEQFF
CDR3 DNA: TGTGCCACCAGCAGAGTCGTACTAGCCATTTTATACAGCAATGAGCAGTTCTTC

CDR3 length: 14
clone size: -
J gene: TRBJ2-2
D gene: TRBD2
V gene: TRBV5-1
CDR3 protein: CASRLAGETGELFF
CDR3 DNA: TGCGCCAGCAGACTAGCGGGAGAAACCGGGGAGCTGTTTTTT

CDR3 length: 12
clone size: -
J gene: TRBJ2-1
D gene: -
V gene: TRBV7-2
CDR3 protein: CASSFLFSEQFF
CDR3 DNA: TGTGCCAGCAGCTTTCTATTCAGTGAGCAGTTCTTC

CDR3 length: 15
clone size: -
J gene: TRBJ2-7
D gene: -
V gene: TRBV11-3
CDR3 protein: CASSLGGRGQDEQYF
CDR3 DNA: TGTGCCAGCAGCTTAGGGGGCAGGGGCCAGGACGAGCAGTACTTC

CDR3 length: 19
clone size: few
J gene: TRBJ2-3
D gene: TRBD2
V gene: TRBV5-6
CDR3 protein: CASSPAGTSGRWGTDTQYF
CDR3 DNA: TGTGCCAGCAGCCCGGCCGGGACTAGCGGGAGATGGGGCACAGATACGCAGTATTTT

CDR3 length: 13
clone size: -
J gene: TRBJ1-1
D gene: -
V gene: TRBV6-6
CDR3 protein: CASSSFSAVRAFF
CDR3 DNA: TGTGCCAGCAGTTCTTTTTCGGCCGTCCGTGCTTTCTTT

CDR3 length: 16
clone size: -
J gene: TRBJ2-7
D gene: TRBD2
V gene: TRBV2
CDR3 protein: CASRLRLAKGSYEQYF
CDR3 DNA: TGTGCCAGCAGGCTCAGACTAGCAAAAGGGTCATACGAGCAGTACTTC

CDR3 length: 14
clone size: -
J gene: TRBJ2-1
D gene: -
V gene: TRBV28
CDR3 protein: CASSLTLDQNEQFF
CDR3 DNA: TGTGCCAGCAGTTTAACCCTGGACCAAAATGAGCAGTTCTTC